Here is one T cell receptor (beta chain) with its context. Its antigen is not known. This sample was included in a study of OX40 agonist ivuxolimab in advanced cancers. Looking at the study overall: Previous treatment with anti-PD-1, anti-PD-L1 or anti-CTLA-4 therapy was allowed; more than 35% had received some. Notes on the study in general: No antigen was identified for the clonally expanded peripheral T cells. At 0.1 to 3.0 mg/kg and by week 6, clonal expansion occurred in CD4+ and CD8+ blood T cells.

Sequencing used immunoSEQ multiplex PCR; TCRdb keeps in-frame clones, though not all of them. The table lists 70,000 to 80,000 clones, roughly 81% of them singletons, with roughly a sixth in the top ten. The germline V gene encodes CDR1 KGHSH and CDR2 LQKENI. The CDR3 extends over 13 amino acids. Between the trimmed V and J ends, which lost 2 bases and 1 base, there was a span of 5 bases. This rearrangement joins TRBV18 to TRBJ2-5; D not resolved. The sequences come from CD4+ or CD8+ T cells sorted from blood, collected in a trial of the OX40 agonist ivuxolimab. The clonotype was recovered from an adult with an advanced solid tumor such as melanoma, head and neck, liver or kidney cancer. In nucleotides, the CDR3 is TGTGCCAGCTCACCATCCCCCCAAGAGACCCAGTACTTC. This translates into CASSPSPQETQYF. Full variable domain (remainder filled in from reference TRBV18 and TRBJ2-5): NAGVMQNPRHLVRRRGQEARLRCSPMKGHSHVYWYRQLPEEGLKFMVYLQKENIIDESGMPKERFSAEFPKEGPSILRIQQVVRGDSAAYFCASSPSPQETQYFGPGTRLLVL.